This entry describes one TCR beta chain. The record originates from a study of blood T cell repertoires in COVID-19. Study at large: The samples span acute and convalescent COVID-19 from the United States, Italy and Spain. The cDNA or gDNA used as material had been derived from T cells, B-cell-depleted T cells, or PBMCs.

Germline CDR1 is LNHNV and CDR2 is YYDKDF (reference sequence). This CDR3 region has 14 residues. V shed 1 base and J 9 bases; nucleotides not matched to a gene: 3. As originally analysed: From reference gene primer amplification, estimates of nucleated cell counts were derived. Data came from immunoSEQ multiplex PCR; TCRdb stores just in-frame clones and leaves some out. That table furnishes V, J and clone size, whereas the DNA furnished D and trimming. The sample lists some 66,000 clones, around 90% occurring once. The receptor was derived from a human donor in a cohort sampled during active COVID-19. The chain uses TRBV15 and TRBJ1-6, with TRBD1 matching 7 bases. Sequencing was performed on peripheral blood. The CDR3 DNA is TGTGCCACCAGCAGAGGAGGGGGCGTTTCACCCCTCCACTTT. It is translated as CATSRGGGVSPLHF.